The clone carrying this TCR beta chain occurred many times. Its cognate antigen is unknown. This record comes from a study of identical twins. This CDR3 region has 15 residues. V shed 7 bases and J 4 bases; nucleotides not matched to a gene: 6. Per the germline V gene, CDR1 is MNHNS and CDR2 is SASEGT. Carrying unique molecular identifiers, the cDNA also gained a universal primer site through template switching. TCRdb analysed the 5' RACE reads with MiXCR anew, one entry per CDR3 protein. The repertoire includes about 150,000 distinct CDR3 sequences, around 3.4% of them detected once, and 8% to 8.5% sits in the top ten. Study results and caveats: These conclusions were based on statistical analysis (cross-sectional, not following the same donors). A lower insertion count was a feature of abundant cord blood beta clonotypes, with no such feature in memory repertoires.

This clonotype was sampled from a man aged 18-30 years in good health. Sequencing was done on a sample of memory T cells sorted from blood. The chain combines TRBV6-1 with TRBJ2-3; the match to TRBD2 covers 12 bases. Written as DNA, the CDR3 is TGTGCCAGCAACTTTCGACTAGCGGGAGCAGATACGCAGTATTTT. This gives the protein CASNFRLAGADTQYF.